This TCR beta chain is drawn from a study of blood T cell repertoires in COVID-19. In the study overall: Acute and convalescent COVID-19 samples came from the United States, Italy and Spain. T cells, B-cell-depleted T cells, or PBMCs provided the cDNA or gDNA that served as material.

Original data processing: Researchers report that nucleated cell counts were estimated from reference gene primer amplification. Method: immunoSEQ multiplex PCR; TCRdb's copy keeps in-frame clones and lacks some. The V and J calls and clone size were taken over from that table, and D and trimming were inferred from the DNA. Of roughly 260,000 clones listed, roughly 90% were seen once; the top ten hold roughly 2%. The V end was cut by 5 bases, the J end by 5 bases, with 15 bases between. The CDR3 totals 14 residues. Germline V lookup: CDR1 ENHRY, CDR2 SYGVKD. The clonotype comes from a woman in her 50s who had recovered from COVID-19. Sequenced material: peripheral blood. This sequence joins TRBV10-3 and TRBJ1-1; weak D call: TRBD1 (6 bases). The CDR3 nucleotides are TGTGCCATCAGTAGCAGGGGATGGGAAACTGAAGCTTTCTTT. Translating gives CAISSRGWETEAFF.